This T cell receptor beta chain was identified in a study of shared clonotypes between healthy human individuals. TCRdb's copy holds only in-frame clones and misses some; the assay was immunoSEQ multiplex PCR. The sample records some 1.5 million clones, around 98% being singletons. The CDR3 totals 14 residues. The germline V and J ends were trimmed by 3 bases and 4 bases, with 12 bases remaining between them. The V gene's germline CDR1 is KGHSH and CDR2 LQKENI. The sequence derives from a man aged 30 to 39 in good health. This chain links TRBV18 with TRBJ1-1; D gene uncertain. Sequenced input: naive CD4+ T cells sorted from blood. Subset in this sample: CD45RA+ positively selected. The CDR3 protein is CASSPLSEGTEAFF. The CDR3 coding sequence is TGTGCCAGCTCACCTCTCTCGGAGGGCACTGAAGCTTTCTTT.